A selection of T cell receptor beta chains follows, all from one sample in a study of Ad26.COV2.S vaccination and SARS-CoV-2 variants. Clones were sequenced by immunoSEQ multiplex PCR, and TCRdb holds only the in-frame ones, with some missing. Among just over 350,000 clones listed, 80% to 90% were seen once. Sequencing was performed on peripheral blood, taken in a trial of Ad26.COV2.S vaccine versus placebo. These receptors all come from a person between 18 and 59 years old who received the Ad26.COV2.S COVID-19 vaccine or a placebo. Each CDR3 is given with its conserved first and last residue. D genes are given only for firm matches. Clone size is not always given. Where it is, it says once, few, many or a class for expanded clones.

CDR3nt	CDR3aa	v_gene	j_gene	d_gene	abundance
TGTGCCAGCAGCTTAGGCCAGGGGGATAAAACTGAAGCTTTCTTT	CASSLGQGDKTEAFF	TRBV7-9	TRBJ1-1	TRBD1	NA
TGTGCCAGCGCTATGTTGGATACGCAGTATTTT	CASAMLDTQYF	TRBV5-8	TRBJ2-3	NA	NA
TGTGCCAGCAGCCAAGATCAGGGCCGACTTACCTACGAGCAGTACTTC	CASSQDQGRLTYEQYF	TRBV3-1/TRBV3-2	TRBJ2-7	NA	NA
TGTGCCAGCAGTGGCAGTCTTAGTGAAAAACTGTTTTTT	CASSGSLSEKLFF	TRBV2	TRBJ1-4	NA	NA
TGTGCCAGCAGCTCAAACAGGGGGTACGAGCAGTACTTC	CASSSNRGYEQYF	TRBV7-6	TRBJ2-7	TRBD1	NA
TGTGCCAGCAGCGTAGTGAGTCAGTTCCCTGTCAATGGCTACACCTTC	CASSVVSQFPVNGYTF	TRBV9	TRBJ1-2	NA	NA
TGTGCCAGCGGGGAGATTAGGAAGGAGACCCAGTACTTC	CASGEIRKETQYF	TRBV6-6	TRBJ2-5	NA	NA
TGTGCCATCAGTGATGCTCAGGACAGGGTGCGGGATTCACCCCTCCACTTT	CAISDAQDRVRDSPLHF	TRBV10-3	TRBJ1-6	TRBD1	NA
TGTGCCAGCAGTCAGCGCAAACTAGCGGGAGCGATCGAGACCCAGTACTTC	CASSQRKLAGAIETQYF	TRBV6-6	TRBJ2-5	TRBD2	NA
TGCGCCAGCAGTTCCGACAGGGACTCTGGGGCCAACGTCCTGACTTTC	CASSSDRDSGANVLTF	TRBV5-1	TRBJ2-6	TRBD1	NA
TGTGCCAGCAGCCCAGGGGGCGAGCAGTACTTC	CASSPGGEQYF	TRBV6-5	TRBJ2-7	TRBD1	NA
TGTGCCTGGAGTATAAGCGGGGGGGCCGTTCCCGGAGGAGGTGAGCAGTTCTTC	CAWSISGGAVPGGGEQFF	TRBV30	TRBJ2-1	TRBD2	NA
TGTGCCACCAGTGAAACACGGACAGGGGGTCAAGAGACCCAGTACTTC	CATSETRTGGQETQYF	TRBV24-1	TRBJ2-5	TRBD1	NA
TGTGCCACCAGCAGACCCAAGACAGCCGCCTGGGAGCAGTACTTC	CATSRPKTAAWEQYF	TRBV15	TRBJ2-7	NA	NA
TGCGCCAGCAGCACGGGACAGGGGAAAGAGACCCAGTACTTC	CASSTGQGKETQYF	TRBV5-1	TRBJ2-5	TRBD1	few
TGCGCCAGCAGCCAAGCGGGGACCGGGCTACAGGGTGACGCTTTCTTT	CASSQAGTGLQGDAFF	TRBV4-3	TRBJ1-1	NA	NA
TGTGCCAGTAGTATTCAGGGGTGGTCACCCCTCCACTTT	CASSIQGWSPLHF	TRBV19	TRBJ1-6	NA	NA
TGTGCCAGCAGCGTAGGAGCGGGAGACCCAGAGACCCAGTACTTC	CASSVGAGDPETQYF	TRBV9	TRBJ2-5	TRBD2	NA
TGTGCCACCAGCAGAGATTCACCCAATTACGAGCAGTACTTC	CATSRDSPNYEQYF	TRBV15	TRBJ2-7	NA	NA
TGCGCCAGCAGCCAAGGATGGTCAAGGAGGTCCTATAATTCACCCCTCCACTTT	CASSQGWSRRSYNSPLHF	TRBV4-1	TRBJ1-6	NA	NA
TGCGCCAGCAGCTTGGGGACCAGACCGGGGGAAAAACTGTTTTTT	CASSLGTRPGEKLFF	TRBV5-1	TRBJ1-4	NA	once
TGCGCCAGCAGCCCAAAGTTAGGTGGGACTAGCGGGTTGTCAGATACGCAGTATTTT	CASSPKLGGTSGLSDTQYF	TRBV4-3	TRBJ2-3	TRBD2	few
TGTGCCAGCAGCTCCAGGGGACAGGGAAACTATGGCTACACCTTC	CASSSRGQGNYGYTF	TRBV7-2	TRBJ1-2	TRBD1	NA
TGTGCCACCAGTGATTCCAGCCTCAGCACAGATACGCAGTATTTT	CATSDSSLSTDTQYF	TRBV24-1	TRBJ2-3	NA	NA
TGTGCCAGCAGCTTAGAAGCGGGAACAGATACGCAGTATTTT	CASSLEAGTDTQYF	TRBV7-2	TRBJ2-3	TRBD2	once
TGCGCCAGCAGCCCAGGAGGCGGGCAAGAGACCCAGTACTTC	CASSPGGGQETQYF	TRBV4-1	TRBJ2-5	NA	NA
TGTGCCAGCAGCTTGGGCCCACAAAACAATGAGCAGTTCTTC	CASSLGPQNNEQFF	TRBV11-3	TRBJ2-1	NA	NA
TGTGCCAGCTCACCACCGGGAAGAGAGACCCAGTACTTC	CASSPPGRETQYF	TRBV18	TRBJ2-5	NA	NA
TGTGCCAGCAGCCAGATACGGGGTGGGCCTGAAGCTTTCTTT	CASSQIRGGPEAFF	TRBV11-2	TRBJ1-1	NA	once
TGTGCCACCAGCAGAGTAAATCAGCCCCAGCATTTT	CATSRVNQPQHF	TRBV15	TRBJ1-5	NA	NA
TGTGCCAGCAGCGTAGCCGGTAACACTGAAGCTTTCTTT	CASSVAGNTEAFF	TRBV9	TRBJ1-1	NA	NA
TGTGCCAGCCAAGGGCGGGGACTACCTCCCAATGAGCAGTTCTTC	CASQGRGLPPNEQFF	TRBV6-5	TRBJ2-1	TRBD2	NA
TGTGCCTGGAGTGTAGGGGGCAGAGAGCAGTACTTC	CAWSVGGREQYF	TRBV30	TRBJ2-7	TRBD1	once
TGTGCCAGCAGGCCGAGTCCCGGGGAGCTGTTTTTT	CASRPSPGELFF	TRBV6-6	TRBJ2-2	NA	NA
TGTGCCATCACCAGGGCTCAGGAACTAAACACTGAAGCTTTCTTT	CAITRAQELNTEAFF	TRBV10-3	TRBJ1-1	NA	NA
TGTGCCAGCCGAGACCAGGCCGGAAACACCATATATTTT	CASRDQAGNTIYF	TRBV12-3/TRBV12-4	TRBJ1-3	NA	NA
TGTGCCACCAGTGATAACCGTTTTGAACTGTTTTTT	CATSDNRFELFF	TRBV24-1	TRBJ1-4	NA	NA
TGTGCCAGCAGTTTAACAACTAGCACAGATACGCAGTATTTT	CASSLTTSTDTQYF	TRBV27	TRBJ2-3	NA	NA
TGTGCCAGCAGCGTTATGGAGGGGGGTGGCTACACCTTC	CASSVMEGGGYTF	TRBV9	TRBJ1-2	NA	few
TGTGCCAGCAGCTTATTTTTAGGGGGAAGCTCCTACGAGCAGTACTTC	CASSLFLGGSSYEQYF	TRBV7-2	TRBJ2-7	NA	NA
TGTGCCAGCAGCTTGCAACGGGGATTGAGCTCCTACAATGAGCAGTTCTTC	CASSLQRGLSSYNEQFF	TRBV5-4	TRBJ2-1	NA	NA
TGTGCCAGCAGCCGGGACAGGGTCGGTCAGCCCCAGCATTTT	CASSRDRVGQPQHF	TRBV19	TRBJ1-5	TRBD1	NA
TGTGCCAGCAGTTCAGCAGGGCAGCCCCAGCATTTT	CASSSAGQPQHF	TRBV12-3/TRBV12-4	TRBJ1-5	NA	few
TGTGCCAGCAGCCAAGCTTTCCGACAGTTTCCTGAAAAACTGTTTTTT	CASSQAFRQFPEKLFF	TRBV3-1/TRBV3-2	TRBJ1-4	NA	NA
TGTGCCAGCAGTTCTCAGGGGATCACTGAAGCTTTCTTT	CASSSQGITEAFF	TRBV28	TRBJ1-1	NA	NA
TGCGCCAGCAGCTCAGGTCAGGGGGCGGATGGCTACACCTTC	CASSSGQGADGYTF	TRBV5-1	TRBJ1-2	TRBD1	NA
TGTGCCAGCCGCCCTCGGACCTTTACCCAGTACTTC	CASRPRTFTQYF	TRBV6-2/TRBV6-3	TRBJ2-5	NA	NA
TGTGCCAGCAGCTTAAGGGATGGTCAGCCCCAGCATTTT	CASSLRDGQPQHF	TRBV7-9	TRBJ1-5	NA	NA
TGCGCCAGCAGCGCCAGGACGGGGTTGGGGGAGCAGTTCTTC	CASSARTGLGEQFF	TRBV4-1	TRBJ2-1	NA	NA
TGTGCCAGCAGTCCTACGTTGTTAGGGCTGGGGTATGGCTACACCTTC	CASSPTLLGLGYGYTF	TRBV27	TRBJ1-2	NA	once
TGTGCCAGCAGTTTGACAGGGAAGTTTTACGAGCAGTACTTC	CASSLTGKFYEQYF	TRBV27	TRBJ2-7	TRBD1	NA
TGTGCCTGGAGTGTCGACAGGGCGGTGGGCTACACCTTC	CAWSVDRAVGYTF	TRBV30	TRBJ1-2	TRBD1	NA
TGTGCCAGCAGGCAGGCGGGACAGGGGTACGAGCAGTACTTC	CASRQAGQGYEQYF	TRBV28	TRBJ2-7	TRBD1	once
TGTGCCAGCAGCTTTACTCCGGGACAGGGGATCTACGAGCAGTACTTC	CASSFTPGQGIYEQYF	TRBV7-2	TRBJ2-7	TRBD1	NA
TGCGCCAGCAGCTTCCTAGCGGGGGGGTTCCCCTACGAGCAGTACTTC	CASSFLAGGFPYEQYF	TRBV5-1	TRBJ2-7	TRBD2	NA
TGTGCCAGCGGTCGGGGAGCTAAAAACATTCAGTACTTC	CASGRGAKNIQYF	TRBV12-3/TRBV12-4	TRBJ2-4	NA	NA
TGCGCCAGCAGCCAAAGCGTTGGCGGAACACAAGAGACCCAGTACTTC	CASSQSVGGTQETQYF	TRBV4-3	TRBJ2-5	NA	NA
TGCGCCAGCAGCCAAAGTGCGGGAGATCAGCCCCAGCATTTT	CASSQSAGDQPQHF	TRBV4-3	TRBJ1-5	NA	NA